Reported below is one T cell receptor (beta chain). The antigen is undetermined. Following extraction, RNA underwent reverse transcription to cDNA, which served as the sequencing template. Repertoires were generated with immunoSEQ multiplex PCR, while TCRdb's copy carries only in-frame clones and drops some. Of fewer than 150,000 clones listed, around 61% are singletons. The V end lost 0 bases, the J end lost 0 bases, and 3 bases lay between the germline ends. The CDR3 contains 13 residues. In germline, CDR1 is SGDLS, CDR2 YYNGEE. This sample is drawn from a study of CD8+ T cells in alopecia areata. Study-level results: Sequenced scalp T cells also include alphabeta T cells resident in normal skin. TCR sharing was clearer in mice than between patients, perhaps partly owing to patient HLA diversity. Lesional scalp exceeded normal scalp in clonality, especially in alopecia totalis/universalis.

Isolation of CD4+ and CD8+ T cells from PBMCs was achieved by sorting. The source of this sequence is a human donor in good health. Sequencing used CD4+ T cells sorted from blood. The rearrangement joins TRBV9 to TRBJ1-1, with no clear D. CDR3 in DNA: TGTGCCAGCAGCGTAGACTTGAACACTGAAGCTTTCTTT. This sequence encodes CASSVDLNTEAFF.